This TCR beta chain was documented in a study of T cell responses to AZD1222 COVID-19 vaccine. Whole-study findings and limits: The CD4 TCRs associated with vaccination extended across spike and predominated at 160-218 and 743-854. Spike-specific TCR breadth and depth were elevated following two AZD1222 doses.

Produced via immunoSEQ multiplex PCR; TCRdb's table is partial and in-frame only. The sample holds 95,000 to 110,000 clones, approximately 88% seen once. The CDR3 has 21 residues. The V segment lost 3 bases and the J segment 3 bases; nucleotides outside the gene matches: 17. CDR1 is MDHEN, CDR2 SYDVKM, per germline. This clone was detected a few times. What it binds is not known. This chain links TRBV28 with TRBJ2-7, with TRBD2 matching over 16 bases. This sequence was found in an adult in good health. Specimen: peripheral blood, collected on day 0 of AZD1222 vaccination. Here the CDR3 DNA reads TGTGCCAGCAGTTTGAAAGGGACTAGCGGGAGGGATTATCGCGTTCGCTACGAGCAGTACTTC. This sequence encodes CASSLKGTSGRDYRVRYEQYF. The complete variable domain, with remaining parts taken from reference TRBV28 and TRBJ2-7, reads DVKVTQSSRYLVKRTGEKVFLECVQDMDHENMFWYRQDPGLGLRLIYFSYDVKMKEKGDIPEGYSVSREKKERFSLILESASTNQTSMYLCASSLKGTSGRDYRVRYEQYFGPGTRLTVT.